This record looks at one T cell receptor (beta chain) sequence and its context. Trimming pared 1 base from V and 0 bases from J, leaving 10 bases between. CDR1 GTSNPN and CDR2 SVGIG come from the germline V gene (reference sequence). This CDR3 spans 15 amino acids. The record originates from a study of brain metastases from non-small cell lung cancer. Libraries were prepared by immunoSEQ multiplex PCR; TCRdb keeps only in-frame clonotypes and omits some of them. The sample has fewer than 3,500 clones, roughly 95% seen once. The sequencing input was tumor-adjacent normal tissue. V is TRBV30 and J is TRBJ1-5; D unclear. The clonotype originates from a donor aged 40 or over with non-small cell lung cancer. CDR3 amino acids: CAWSALGLSNQPQHF. In nucleotides, the CDR3 is TGTGCCTGGAGTGCCCTTGGACTTAGCAATCAGCCCCAGCATTTT. The full variable domain, its missing parts supplied by reference TRBV30 and TRBJ1-5, is SQTIHQWPATLVQPVGSPLSLECTVEGTSNPNLYWYRQAAGRGLQLLFYSVGIGQISSEVPQNLSASRPQDRQFILSSKKLLLSDSGFYLCAWSALGLSNQPQHFGDGTRLSIL.